A selection of T cell receptor beta chains follows, all from one sample in a study of T cells in Graves' hyperthyroidism and ophthalmopathy. TCRdb reanalysed the multiplex PCR reads using MiXCR and keeps one entry per CDR3 protein. The profile shows under 700,000 distinct CDR3 sequences, approximately 44% of them singletons. The specimen sequenced was peripheral blood or thyroid tissue (not recorded which). These receptors all come from a woman aged 18-35 years with Graves' hyperthyroidism. Each CDR3 is given with its conserved first and last residue. A D gene is named only where the DNA matches it firmly. A clone size is listed for some rows: how often the clone was seen (once, few, many), or a class if it is expanded.

d_call clone_size j_call v_call cdr3_nt cdr3_aa
- many TRBJ1-1 TRBV10-2 TGCGCCAGCAGTGAAGAGTCAGACACTGAAGCTTTCTTT CASSEESDTEAFF
- many TRBJ1-1 TRBV10-1 TGCGCCAGCAGTCCAGGGGCAGGGTACACTGAAGCTTTCTTT CASSPGAGYTEAFF
TRBD2 - TRBJ2-3 TRBV2 TGTGCCAGCCATCAAGGACTAGCGGGAGCAGATACGCAGTATTTT CASHQGLAGADTQYF
- few TRBJ2-7 TRBV29-1 TGCAGCGTTGCCGGGACAGGAGCGGGGCTTTACGAGCAGTACTTC CSVAGTGAGLYEQYF
- - TRBJ1-6 TRBV20-1 TGCAGTGCTAGTCTGGGTACCGCGGAATGGTCACCCCTCCACTTT CSASLGTAEWSPLHF
TRBD2 - TRBJ2-7 TRBV7-9 TGTGCACTGGACGGTTGGCGGGAGGGCTACGAGCAGTACTTC CALDGWREGYEQYF
TRBD1 - TRBJ1-4 TRBV10-3 TGTGCCATCAGTGGTGGGACAGGGGACGAAAAACTGTTTTTT CAISGGTGDEKLFF
TRBD1 many TRBJ2-5 TRBV7-9 TGTGCCAGCAGCTTAGCGGCTCAGGGGGCGGGGGAGACCCAGTACTTC CASSLAAQGAGETQYF
- - TRBJ1-3 TRBV11-2 TGTGCCAGCAGCTTACAGGGTATCGGCGCAGGAAACACCATATATTTT CASSLQGIGAGNTIYF
TRBD2 - TRBJ2-7 TRBV7-2 TGTGCCAGCAGTTTGATCGGGAGGGCCCTAGACGAGCAGTACTTC CASSLIGRALDEQYF
- - TRBJ1-1 TRBV15 TGTGCCACCAGCAGAGATCGGGAGAACACTGAAGCTTTCTTT CATSRDRENTEAFF
TRBD1 once TRBJ2-2 TRBV29-1 TGCAGCGTTAGCGATTTACCGGGACAGCGGAACACCGGGGAGCTGTTTTTT CSVSDLPGQRNTGELFF
TRBD1 - TRBJ1-6 TRBV15 TGTGCCACCAGCAGAGGCAGGGCCCTTTCGAGACAGGGAAATCCACCCCTCCACTTT CATSRGRALSRQGNPPLHF
- - TRBJ1-2 TRBV15 TGTGCCACCAGCGTTGAAGAGGTGAGCGGACGTCCTTATGGCTACACCTTC CATSVEEVSGRPYGYTF